The rows below give T cell receptor beta chains drawn from one sample of a study of identical twins. TCRdb recomputed calls from the 5' RACE reads with MiXCR, one row per CDR3 protein. The data show 550,000 to 700,000 distinct CDR3 sequences, with roughly 20% seen just once and roughly 4% held by the top ten. A further study also used this sample, focusing on T cells expressing NK-cell markers.

Sequenced input: PBMCs. These receptors all come from a woman between 18 and 29 years old in good health. CDR3s include the opening cysteine and the closing phenylalanine or tryptophan. A D gene is named only where the DNA matches it firmly. The size field is filled for only some rows; it gives once, few, many or a size class.

d_gene	abundance	v_gene	j_gene	CDR3nt	CDR3aa
.	.	TRBV11-3	TRBJ1-1	TGTGCCAGCACCATTGGTAAGAACACTGAAGCTTTCTTT	CASTIGKNTEAFF
.	few	TRBV6-5	TRBJ1-1	TGTGCCAGCAGTTACGTGAGCTCCCAAACTGAAGCTTTCTTT	CASSYVSSQTEAFF
.	few	TRBV11-2	TRBJ2-2	TGTGCCAGCACCACACCTGCCACACTGAACACCGGGGAGCTGTTTTTT	CASTTPATLNTGELFF
.	few	TRBV5-1	TRBJ2-6	TGCGCCAGCAGCTTACTGACAAACTCTGGGGCCAACGTCCTGACTTTC	CASSLLTNSGANVLTF
TRBD1	.	TRBV6-1	TRBJ2-2	TGTGCCAGCAGTCCCGGGACAGGGAAAGGCACCGGGGAGCTGTTTTTT	CASSPGTGKGTGELFF
TRBD1	few	TRBV5-1	TRBJ2-7	TGCGCCAGCAGCTTGGGACCGACAGGGAATTCCTACGAGCAGTACTTC	CASSLGPTGNSYEQYF
.	few	TRBV5-6	TRBJ2-5	TGTGCCAGCAGCCTGTACGGAGGGGACGAGACCCAGTACTTC	CASSLYGGDETQYF
TRBD1	.	TRBV6-1	TRBJ2-3	TGTGCCAGCAGGGGACAGGGGGCAGCTACGCAGTATTTT	CASRGQGAATQYF
TRBD2	few	TRBV5-1	TRBJ2-7	TGCGCCAGCAGCAGTGTAGCGGGGAGAGACGAGCAGTACTTC	CASSSVAGRDEQYF
.	few	TRBV20-1	TRBJ1-1	TGCAGTGCTAGCCAACAGGGGAACACTGAAGCTTTCTTT	CSASQQGNTEAFF
.	few	TRBV7-8	TRBJ1-2	TGTGCCAGCAGCTTAGCGCTCACTTTGGGTGGCTACACCTTC	CASSLALTLGGYTF
TRBD1	.	TRBV29-1	TRBJ1-5	TGCAGCGCTTGGACAGGACGTAGCAATCAGCCCCAGCATTTT	CSAWTGRSNQPQHF
TRBD2	.	TRBV29-1	TRBJ2-1	TGCAGCGTTGAAGGCCTAGCGGCGATTGTTAATGAGCAGTTCTTC	CSVEGLAAIVNEQFF
TRBD2	many	TRBV20-1	TRBJ2-5	TGCAGTGCTACTGGGACTAGCGGGGTCCAAGAGACCCAGTACTTC	CSATGTSGVQETQYF
.	many	TRBV12-3/TRBV12-4	TRBJ1-2	TGTGCCAGCAGGATGACAGCTTATGGCTACACCTTC	CASRMTAYGYTF
.	.	TRBV27	TRBJ2-7	TGTGCCAGCAGTACCTCGGGGGCCTACGAGCAGTACTTC	CASSTSGAYEQYF
.	.	TRBV6-5	TRBJ1-2	TGTGCCAGCATCTTAGGCTACACCTTC	CASILGYTF
TRBD1	.	TRBV20-1	TRBJ2-4	TGCAGTGCTAGGTTCGGACAGGAGAGGAACATTCAGTACTTC	CSARFGQERNIQYF
.	few	TRBV27	TRBJ2-7	TGTGCCAGCAGTGTCTTCGGGTACGAGCAGTACTTC	CASSVFGYEQYF
TRBD2	.	TRBV6-2/TRBV6-3	TRBJ2-1	TGTGCCAGCAGCTCAAACCTAGCGGGGACTTACCATGAGCAGTTCTTC	CASSSNLAGTYHEQFF
.	few	TRBV5-1	TRBJ1-6	TGCGCCAGCAGCTTGAATTCACAGTTAAATTCACCCCTCCACTTT	CASSLNSQLNSPLHF
.	.	TRBV20-1	TRBJ2-4	TGCAGTGCTAAAGGGCACGGAATCGCGGTAGGGGTAAACATTCAGTACTTC	CSAKGHGIAVGVNIQYF
.	many	TRBV12-3/TRBV12-4	TRBJ1-2	TGTGCCAGCAATCAGGGTCTCTATGGCTACACCTTC	CASNQGLYGYTF
.	few	TRBV5-6	TRBJ1-2	TGTGCCAGCAGCTTGGTTTCCCGACAGAGGGCCGTAGGCTATGGCTACACCTTC	CASSLVSRQRAVGYGYTF
.	few	TRBV6-6	TRBJ1-1	TGTGCCAGCAGTTACATTAGGGAGCGGGCTTTCTTT	CASSYIRERAFF
.	.	TRBV20-1	TRBJ1-3	TGCAGTGCTAGAGATCGGGCGGTTGGAAACACCATATATTTT	CSARDRAVGNTIYF